Presented here are 32 T cell receptor beta chains from one specimen sequenced in a study of cytomegalovirus exposure and HLA in healthy donors. Data came from immunoSEQ multiplex PCR; TCRdb stores just in-frame clones and leaves some out. The sample includes hundreds of thousands of clones, over 80% of them seen just once. Source material: PBMCs. These receptors originate from a woman aged 25 to 39 in good health and CMV-seropositive.

The V and J genes are TRBV9 and TRBJ1-1; possibly TRBD1 for D (6 bases). The germline V gene encodes CDR1 SGDLS and CDR2 YYNGEE. This CDR3 spans 14 amino acids. V was trimmed by 4 bases and J by 0 bases, leaving 10 bases between them. CDR3 nucleotides: TGTGCCAGCAGCTTGGGACATTTGAACACTGAAGCTTTCTTT. As protein: CASSLGHLNTEAFF.

The V and J genes are TRBV9 and TRBJ2-7; D call uncertain. Between the trimmed V and J ends, which lost 4 bases and 0 bases, there was a span of 14 bases. The CDR3 runs 15 residues. The germline gives CDR1 SGDLS, CDR2 YYNGEE. CDR3 region: CASSLGYGSSYEQYF. The CDR3 DNA is TGTGCCAGCAGCCTAGGGTATGGTAGCTCCTACGAGCAGTACTTC.

This CDR3 reads CASSPRTGESNQPQHF. Written as DNA, the CDR3 is TGTGCCAGCAGTCCGAGGACAGGGGAGAGCAATCAGCCCCAGCATTTT. V gene TRBV27 combines with J gene TRBJ1-5; 9 positions agree with TRBD1. V was pared by 5 bases and J by 1 base, with 6 bases of the junction left unmatched. CDR3 length: 16 amino acids. Germline CDR1 is MNHEY and CDR2 is SMNVEV (reference sequence).

The chain links TRBV7-8 to TRBJ2-1, with a weak D call TRBD2 (5 bases). From germline, CDR1 is SGHVS and CDR2 FQNEAQ. The CDR3 extends over 15 amino acids. The V end was cut by 4 bases, the J end by 4 bases, with 14 bases between. The CDR3 is CASSSGRARYNEQFF. For the CDR3, the DNA is TGTGCCAGCAGCTCGGGAAGGGCTCGGTACAATGAGCAGTTCTTC. Full variable domain (missing parts from reference TRBV7-8 and TRBJ2-1): GAGVSQSPRYKVAKRGQDVALRCDPISGHVSLFWYQQALGQGPEFLTYFQNEAQLDKSGLPSDRFFAERPEGSVSTLKIQRTQQEDSAVYLCASSSGRARYNEQFFGPGTRLTVL.

J is TRBJ2-7 and V is TRBV4-1, with 8 bases that match TRBD2. Per the germline V gene, CDR1 is MGHRA and CDR2 is YSYEKL. J lost 5 bases, V lost 2 bases, and 8 bases had no gene match. This CDR3 has 15 residues. CDR3 nucleotide sequence: TGCGCCAGCAGCCAAAGGGGACTAGGGCACGACGAGCAGTACTTC. Its protein product is CASSQRGLGHDEQYF.

In this sample, this clone turned up once. This chain joins TRBV2 and TRBJ2-3; D is perhaps TRBD1 or TRBD2 (6 bases each). The CDR3 length is 14 residues. Trimming removed 5 bases at V and 0 bases at J, with 9 bases between. Germline V gene data show CDR1 as SNHLY and CDR2 as FYNNEI. The CDR3 DNA is TGTGCCAGCAGTACAGGGACTAGCACAGATACGCAGTATTTT. This gives the protein CASSTGTSTDTQYF.

V and J are TRBV30 and TRBJ2-2; TRBD2 aligns across 10 bases. Germline assignment: CDR1 GTSNPN and CDR2 SVGIG (reference sequence). This CDR3 is built from 15 residues. V lost 5 bases, J lost 4 bases, and 7 bases stayed unmatched. As DNA, the CDR3 is TGTGCCTGGTTCCCTAGCGGGAGTCTCACCGGGGAGCTGTTTTTT. It translates to CAWFPSGSLTGELFF. The entire variable domain, with the rest obtained from reference TRBV30 and TRBJ2-2, is as follows: SQTIHQWPATLVQPVGSPLSLECTVEGTSNPNLYWYRQAAGRGLQLLFYSVGIGQISSEVPQNLSASRPQDRQFILSSKKLLLSDSGFYLCAWFPSGSLTGELFFGEGSRLTVL.

Comment on this clone: Sequence at one end of the junction differs from germline and may be a read error. This rearrangement joins TRBV4-2 to TRBJ1-2, with 7 bases aligning to TRBD1. Germline assignment: CDR1 LGHNA and CDR2 YNFKEQ. The CDR3 sequence is 16 residues long. CDR3 nucleotide sequence: TGTGCCAGCAGCCAAGAACACTCCGGGACAGAGGGGAAAGGTTTCTTC. Translation gives CASSQEHSGTEGKGFF.

V usage is TRBV7-2 and J usage is TRBJ2-7; 8 nucleotides align to TRBD2. Germline loops: CDR1 SGHTA, CDR2 FQGNSA. The CDR3 runs to 16 residues. The J segment lost 4 bases and the V segment lost 2 bases, leaving 10 bases of the junction unmatched. The CDR3 nucleotides read TGTGCCAGCAGCTTAAGCGGGGCGGGAGGAGGTTACGAGCAGTACTTC. This encodes CASSLSGAGGGYEQYF.

The chain joins TRBV11-2 to TRBJ2-1, with 8 bases fitting TRBD2. The V gene's germline CDR1 is SGHAT and CDR2 FQNNGV. This CDR3 has 14 residues. J lost 7 bases, V lost 1 base, and 3 bases had no gene match. CDR3 nucleotides: TGTGCCAGCAGCTTAGCGGGAGGGCGGAATGAGCAGTTCTTC. It encodes CASSLAGGRNEQFF. The full variable domain, its missing parts supplied by reference TRBV11-2 and TRBJ2-1, is EAGVAQSPRYKIIEKRQSVAFWCNPISGHATLYWYQQILGQGPKLLIQFQNNGVVDDSQLPKDRFSAERLKGVDSTLKIQPAKLEDSAVYLCASSLAGGRNEQFFGPGTRLTVL.

The gene calls are TRBV27 and TRBJ2-2; 9 bases fit TRBD1. CDR1 is MNHEY and CDR2 is SMNVEV in the germline V gene (reference sequence). Trimming removed 8 bases from V and 5 bases from J; junction bases left unmatched: 3. This CDR3 has 13 amino acids. The CDR3 coding sequence is TGTGCCAGCGGGACAGGGAATACCGGGGAGCTGTTTTTT. This translates into CASGTGNTGELFF.

The chain employs TRBV4-3 and TRBJ1-2, with TRBD1 matching 7 bases. CDR1 LGHNA and CDR2 YSLEER come from the germline V gene. The CDR3 length is 15 residues. After removal of 0 bases from V and 4 bases from J, the junction contained 5 bases not matched to a gene. The CDR3 loop reads CASSQEAAGGYGYTF. CDR3 coding DNA: TGCGCCAGCAGCCAAGAAGCCGCAGGGGGCTATGGCTACACCTTC.

V gene TRBV11-3 combines with J gene TRBJ2-7, with D tentatively TRBD2 (6 bases). The germline V gene has CDR1 SGHNT and CDR2 YENEEA. V lost 1 base and J lost 3, with 10 bases in between. The CDR3 sequence is 14 residues long. CDR3 DNA: TGTGCCAGCAGCTTAGTGGCGGGAAGCTACGAGCAGTACTTC. Protein: CASSLVAGSYEQYF.

This rearrangement joins TRBV5-1 to TRBJ2-2; D gene unclear. Germline V gene lookup returns CDR1 SGHRS and CDR2 YFSETQ. The CDR3 consists of 16 residues. V lost 4 bases, J lost 0 bases, and 13 bases lay in between. Here the CDR3 DNA reads TGCGCCAGCAGCCCCGTCGCCCTAGCGAACACCGGGGAGCTGTTTTTT. Translated, it gives CASSPVALANTGELFF.

This sequence joins TRBV2 and TRBJ2-7, with 10 bases identical to TRBD1. The germline gives CDR1 SNHLY, CDR2 FYNNEI. The length of the CDR3 is 13 residues. V was clipped by 8 bases and J by 5 bases; unmatched bases: 6. Here the CDR3 reads CASRETGGHEQYF. The CDR3 DNA sequence: TGTGCCAGCCGCGAGACAGGGGGCCACGAGCAGTACTTC.

This clone appeared a single time. At one end the junction does not follow the germline gene, possibly because of a read error. The chain links TRBV7-3 to TRBJ1-1; TRBD1 agrees at 7 bases. Germline V lookup: CDR1 SGHTA, CDR2 FQGTGA. This CDR3 comprises 13 residues. This CDR3 is CASSVTQGTEAFF. CDR3 nucleotide sequence: TGTGCCAGCAGCGTAACACAGGGGACTGAAGCTTTCTTT.

The V gene is TRBV7-6, the J gene TRBJ1-1, with unresolved D. This CDR3 comprises 13 residues. V lost 5 bases and J lost 1, with 8 bases in between. Germline CDR1 is SGHVS and CDR2 is FNYEAQ. The CDR3 reads CASSTEKNTEAFF. The CDR3 DNA reads TGTGCCAGCAGCACAGAGAAGAACACTGAAGCTTTCTTT. Variable domain in full (rest from reference TRBV7-6 and TRBJ1-1): GAGVSQSPRYKVTKRGQDVALRCDPISGHVSLYWYRQALGQGPEFLTYFNYEAQQDKSGLPNDRFSAERPEGSISTLTIQRTEQRDSAMYRCASSTEKNTEAFFGQGTRLTVV.

The V gene is TRBV7-6, the J gene TRBJ1-1; no clear D gene. Germline CDR1 and CDR2: SGHVS and FNYEAQ. V shed 6 bases and J shed 1 base, with 9 bases lying between them. This CDR3 contains 13 residues. Here the CDR3 reads CASRRLGNTEAFF. CDR3 bases: TGTGCCAGCAGAAGATTGGGGAACACTGAAGCTTTCTTT.

The J gene is TRBJ1-4, the V gene TRBV19; D remains ambiguous. Deletions cut 3 bases from V and 8 bases from J, with 7 bases between. Germline V gene data show CDR1 as LNHDA and CDR2 as SQIVND (reference sequence). The CDR3 is 12 amino acids. This chain's CDR3 is CASSIIAEKLFF. The DNA of the CDR3 is TGTGCCAGTAGTATTATCGCGGAAAAACTGTTTTTT.

The V and J genes are TRBV9 and TRBJ2-7; no clear D. The CDR3 has 14 amino acids. The V end was cut by 1 base, the J end by 2 bases, with 10 bases between. The germline CDR1 and CDR2 sequences are SGDLS and YYNGEE. The CDR3 loop reads CASSVSPETYEQYF. For the CDR3, the DNA is TGTGCCAGCAGCGTAAGTCCAGAGACCTACGAGCAGTACTTC.

This clone was picked up a small number of times. This sequence joins TRBV5-1 and TRBJ2-7; D gene unclear. Germline CDR1 reads SGHRS; CDR2 reads YFSETQ. The CDR3 length is 12 residues. Trimming left V 4 bases short and J 3 bases short, with 8 bases between. The CDR3 is CASSPGSYEQYF. The CDR3 DNA follows: TGCGCCAGCAGCCCTGGCAGCTACGAGCAGTACTTC.

This rearrangement joins TRBV6-5 to TRBJ1-2, with a tentative D call TRBD1 (6 bases). Germline CDR1 MNHEY, CDR2 SVGAGI. V dropped 2 bases and J dropped 5 bases, with 15 bases sitting between them. This CDR3 has 15 amino acids. CDR3 sequence (DNA): TGTGCCAGCAGTTACCTCAGGACAGCGCCGTATGGCTACACCTTC. As protein: CASSYLRTAPYGYTF.

V and J are TRBV5-8 and TRBJ2-1; 9 nucleotides line up with TRBD1. The trim removed 4 bases at V and 6 bases at J, leaving 8 bases unmatched. CDR1 SGHTS and CDR2 YDEGEE come from the germline V gene. CDR3 size: 15 residues. The CDR3, as DNA: TGTGCCAGCAGCCCTTACGGACAGGGGAGCAATGAGCAGTTCTTC. It encodes CASSPYGQGSNEQFF.

V and J are TRBV5-6 and TRBJ1-1; D is uncertain. Germline loops: CDR1 SGHDT, CDR2 YYEEEE. V lost 2 bases and J 6 bases, leaving 5 bases between the germline ends. CDR3 size: 11 residues. The CDR3, as DNA: TGTGCCAGCAGCTTTGGATCTGAAGCTTTCTTT. Encoded protein: CASSFGSEAFF.

With regard to this clone: One end of the junction varies from germline; a read error may be responsible. CDR3 sequence (DNA): TGTGCTAGCAGCTTAGTACCCGACAATGAGCAGTTCTTC. Translation: CASSLVPDNEQFF. The rearrangement links TRBV7-7 to TRBJ2-1; no clear D. The CDR3 length is 13 residues. Germline CDR1 is SSHAT and CDR2 is FNYEAQ (reference sequence).

J is TRBJ2-1 and V is TRBV10-3; 12 bases are shared with TRBD2. Germline V CDR1 and CDR2: ENHRY, SYGVKD. The CDR3 has 16 amino acids. Trimming cost V 6 bases and J 6 bases; bases outside gene matches: 9. The CDR3 loop reads CAISRLAGVVGNEQFF. The DNA for the CDR3 is TGTGCCATCAGCAGACTAGCGGGGGTGGTAGGCAATGAGCAGTTCTTC.

The chain is built from TRBV6-4 and TRBJ2-7; D perhaps matches TRBD2 (5 bases). The CDR3 spans 17 residues. Germline assignment: CDR1 MRHNA and CDR2 SNTAGT. Trimming removed 6 bases at V and 1 base at J, with 22 bases between. The CDR3 protein is CASSCFEGLLRSYEQYF. The CDR3 region has the DNA TGTGCCAGCAGCTGCTTTGAGGGCCTCCTCCGATCCTACGAGCAGTACTTC.

This clone turned up a few times. This chain connects TRBV6-6 to TRBJ1-1; D unresolved. V gave up 6 bases and J gave up 4 bases, with 12 bases separating them. The CDR3 totals 13 residues. Germline V lookup: CDR1 MNHNY, CDR2 SVGAGI (reference sequence). CDR3: CASSPKAVTEAFF. CDR3 nucleotides: TGTGCCAGCAGCCCCAAGGCCGTCACTGAAGCTTTCTTT.

The genes are TRBV5-1 and TRBJ1-1; D is uncertain. The CDR3 runs to 14 residues. V dropped 6 bases and J dropped 3 bases, with 15 bases sitting between them. Germline CDR1 reads SGHRS; CDR2 reads YFSETQ. The DNA for the CDR3 is TGCGCCAGCACCCTGGGGAATTCGGACACTGAAGCTTTCTTT. It codes for CASTLGNSDTEAFF. The variable domain in full, with the rest retrieved from reference TRBV5-1 and TRBJ1-1, is KAGVTQTPRYLIKTRGQQVTLSCSPISGHRSVSWYQQTPGQGLQFLFEYFSETQRNKGNFPGRFSGRQFSNSRSEMNVSTLELGDSALYLCASTLGNSDTEAFFGQGTRLTVV.

The chain links TRBV6-5 to TRBJ2-1, with TRBD1 matching 7 bases. The CDR3 spans 14 residues. Trimming at V came to 2 bases and at J to 9 bases, leaving 7 bases not matched to a gene. Germline assignment: CDR1 MNHEY and CDR2 SVGAGI. CDR3 in amino acids: CASSYLDRNGEQFF. The CDR3 region has the DNA TGTGCCAGCAGTTACCTGGACAGGAATGGTGAGCAGTTCTTC.

The chain couples TRBV6-5 to TRBJ2-7; 9 positions agree with TRBD1. The CDR3 consists of 14 residues. The germline V gene encodes CDR1 MNHEY and CDR2 SVGAGI. Trimming cost V 6 bases and J 6 bases; bases outside gene matches: 9. The CDR3 nucleotides are TGTGCCAGCAGGGCCGGGACAGGGAGGACCGAGCAGTACTTC. Its protein is CASRAGTGRTEQYF.

CDR3: CASSYLAGAGEQYF. As DNA, the CDR3 is TGTGCCAGCAGCTACCTAGCGGGAGCTGGCGAGCAGTACTTC. The V and J genes are TRBV13 and TRBJ2-7, with 10 bases that match TRBD2. The CDR3 runs 14 residues. V gave up 4 bases and J gave up 6 bases; unmatched junction bases: 6. The germline gives CDR1 PRHDT, CDR2 FYEKMQ (reference sequence).